These T cell receptor beta chains were read from a single sample in a study of T cells in Graves' hyperthyroidism and ophthalmopathy. Each CDR3 protein is one row after TCRdb ran MiXCR on the multiplex PCR reads. The table lists about 840,000 distinct CDR3 sequences, about 38% of them singletons, with around 9.3% in the top ten. The sample was blood. The receptor source for this set is a man younger than 35 with Graves' hyperthyroidism. Each CDR3 is given with its conserved first and last residue. A D gene is named only where the DNA matches it firmly. Where a row states a size, it is once, few, many or the class of an expanded clone; other rows omit it.

D gene	clone size	V gene	J gene	CDR3 protein	CDR3 DNA
TRBD1	-	TRBV7-8	TRBJ1-1	CASTKGATEAFF	TGTGCCAGTACAAAGGGGGCAACTGAAGCTTTCTTT
-	many	TRBV20-1	TRBJ1-6	CSALGQSTSPLHF	TGCAGTGCTTTAGGACAGTCCACATCACCCCTCCACTTT
-	-	TRBV7-7	TRBJ2-2	CASSQARGPGELFF	TGCGCCAGCAGCCAAGCACGGGGTCCCGGGGAGCTGTTTTTT
-	-	TRBV20-1	TRBJ2-2	CSAITGELFF	TGCAGTGCTATTACAGGGGAGCTGTTTTTT
TRBD2	-	TRBV7-2	TRBJ2-7	CASSAGGSGGYEQYF	TGTGCCAGCAGCGCAGGTGGTAGCGGGGGCTACGAGCAGTACTTC
-	many	TRBV20-1	TRBJ2-7	CSATPGTVTYEQYF	TGCAGTGCTACCCCCGGGACGGTGACCTACGAGCAGTACTTC
-	few	TRBV3-1	TRBJ1-5	CASSPGVGTDQPQHF	TGTGCCAGCAGCCCGGGTGTGGGGACGGATCAGCCCCAGCATTTT
TRBD2	-	TRBV5-1	TRBJ2-7	CASSPTSGAYEQYF	TGCGCCAGCAGCCCCACTAGCGGGGCCTACGAGCAGTACTTC
-	many	TRBV29-1	TRBJ2-7	CSSYEQYF	TGCAGCTCCTACGAGCAGTACTTC
-	many	TRBV7-8	TRBJ2-5	CASSLEGGTGTQYF	TGTGCCAGCAGCTTAGAGGGGGGAACGGGGACCCAGTACTTC
TRBD1	-	TRBV7-6	TRBJ2-5	CASSRTGGSSPLRETQYF	TGTGCCAGCAGTCGGACAGGGGGGAGCTCCCCCCTAAGGGAGACCCAGTACTTC
-	-	TRBV7-9	TRBJ2-6	CASRGRAGLAGANVLTF	TGTGCCAGCAGAGGAAGGGCAGGGCTGGCTGGGGCCAACGTCCTGACTTTC
-	-	TRBV9	TRBJ1-1	CASSVETVEFTEAFF	TGTGCCAGCAGCGTAGAAACAGTTGAATTCACTGAAGCTTTCTTT
-	-	TRBV7-3	TRBJ2-1	CASSFHREQFF	TGTGCCAGCAGTTTTCACCGAGAGCAGTTCTTC
-	-	TRBV7-2	TRBJ1-1	CASSLEVRTEAFF	TGTGCCAGCAGCTTAGAGGTTCGCACTGAAGCTTTCTTT
-	many	TRBV24-1	TRBJ2-5	CATSRTNQETQYF	TGTGCCACCAGCCGGACAAACCAAGAGACCCAGTACTTC
-	few	TRBV7-2	TRBJ2-7	CASSLLWKGRKNEQYF	TGTGCCAGCAGCTTATTGTGGAAGGGGAGGAAAAACGAGCAGTACTTC
-	-	TRBV20-1	TRBJ2-7	CSAQAIQGSYEQYF	TGCAGTGCTCAAGCCATACAGGGATCCTACGAGCAGTACTTC
-	-	TRBV10-1	TRBJ2-2	CASSGKDANTGELFF	TGCGCCAGCAGTGGGAAAGATGCGAACACCGGGGAGCTGTTTTTT
-	-	TRBV10-3	TRBJ1-2	CAISTENYGYTF	TGTGCCATCAGTACAGAGAACTATGGCTACACCTTC
-	-	TRBV9	TRBJ2-2	CASSFAGRAGELFF	TGTGCCAGCAGTTTCGCAGGAAGGGCCGGGGAGCTGTTTTTT
-	many	TRBV7-6	TRBJ1-4	CASSPRRAEMREKLFF	TGTGCCAGCAGCCCCCGCAGGGCCGAGATGAGAGAAAAACTGTTTTTT
-	few	TRBV10-2	TRBJ1-2	CASSDMRNYGYTF	TGCGCCAGCAGTGACATGCGTAACTATGGCTACACCTTC
-	-	TRBV5-8	TRBJ2-5	CASSFVREETQYF	TGTGCCAGCAGTTTCGTCAGGGAAGAGACCCAGTACTTC
TRBD1	many	TRBV12-3/TRBV12-4	TRBJ1-2	CASSHRGDYGYTF	TGTGCCAGCAGCCACAGGGGCGACTATGGCTACACCTTC
TRBD1	few	TRBV19	TRBJ2-5	CASSPTGTGETQYF	TGTGCCAGTAGCCCGACGGGGACAGGAGAGACCCAGTACTTC
TRBD1	-	TRBV11-1	TRBJ1-1	CARTGGPNTEAFF	TGTGCTCGGACAGGGGGACCGAACACTGAAGCTTTCTTT
TRBD1	-	TRBV15	TRBJ1-1	CATSSSGGDTEAFF	TGTGCCACCAGCAGCTCAGGGGGGGACACTGAAGCTTTCTTT
-	-	TRBV20-1	TRBJ1-1	CSASTNRGNTEAFF	TGCAGTGCCAGCACCAATAGGGGGAACACTGAAGCTTTCTTT
-	many	TRBV7-2	TRBJ1-5	CASSSGTSSNQPQHF	TGTGCCAGCAGCTCCGGGACATCTAGCAATCAGCCCCAGCATTTT
TRBD2	-	TRBV7-2	TRBJ2-6	CASSWGGSGANVLTF	TGTGCCAGCAGCTGGGGGGGGTCAGGGGCCAACGTCCTGACTTTC
-	-	TRBV29-1	TRBJ2-2	CSVKAGELFF	TGCAGCGTAAAGGCCGGGGAGCTGTTTTTT
TRBD1	-	TRBV13	TRBJ1-1	CASSVRTGTNTEAFF	TGTGCCAGCAGCGTTAGGACAGGGACGAACACTGAAGCTTTCTTT
TRBD1	-	TRBV7-9	TRBJ2-2	CASSPPTGSSTGELFF	TGTGCCAGCAGCCCGCCGACAGGGAGTAGCACCGGGGAGCTGTTTTTT
-	few	TRBV5-6	TRBJ1-5	CASSFRGVNQPQHF	TGTGCCAGCAGCTTCAGGGGTGTCAATCAGCCCCAGCATTTT
-	-	TRBV7-9	TRBJ2-5	CASPGTSQETQYF	TGTGCCAGCCCGGGGACATCGCAAGAGACCCAGTACTTC
TRBD2	few	TRBV4-1	TRBJ2-2	CASRPAGANGELFF	TGCGCCAGCAGACCAGCGGGAGCAAACGGGGAGCTGTTTTTT
-	-	TRBV20-1	TRBJ2-7	CSVLDSYEQYF	TGCAGTGTTTTAGACTCCTACGAGCAGTACTTC
TRBD2	-	TRBV24-1	TRBJ2-7	CATRKAGSHEQHF	TGTGCCACCAGAAAAGCGGGAAGCCACGAGCAGCACTTC
TRBD2	few	TRBV20-1	TRBJ2-7	CSATLAGDSYEQYF	TGCAGTGCTACGTTAGCGGGAGACTCCTACGAGCAGTACTTC
-	-	TRBV9	TRBJ2-6	CASSQTPGANVLTF	TGTGCCAGCAGCCAAACCCCCGGGGCCAACGTCCTGACTTTC
-	-	TRBV2	TRBJ1-1	CASSLALGRAEAFF	TGTGCCAGCAGTTTGGCCCTCGGGAGGGCTGAAGCTTTCTTT
-	few	TRBV15	TRBJ1-5	CATSREYAPGTQPQHF	TGTGCCACCAGCAGAGAATACGCTCCAGGGACTCAGCCCCAGCATTTT
TRBD1	-	TRBV6-2/TRBV6-3	TRBJ2-7	CASADRVLEQYF	TGTGCCAGCGCGGACAGGGTGCTCGAGCAGTACTTC
-	once	TRBV2	TRBJ1-5	CASSEDFQETQHF	TGTGCCAGCAGTGAAGACTTCCAAGAGACCCAGCATTTT
-	-	TRBV5-1	TRBJ2-7	CASSFAGRDYEQYF	TGCGCCAGCAGCTTCGCGGGTAGAGACTACGAGCAGTACTTC
TRBD1	-	TRBV12-3/TRBV12-4	TRBJ1-4	CASSFQQGANEKLFF	TGTGCCAGCAGTTTTCAACAGGGGGCTAATGAAAAACTGTTTTTT
-	-	TRBV19	TRBJ2-7	CASSIGEGSYEQYF	TGTGCCAGTAGTATAGGCGAAGGTTCCTACGAGCAGTACTTC
-	many	TRBV29-1	TRBJ2-7	CSVVGGARDPYEQYF	TGCAGCGTTGTAGGGGGGGCTAGAGACCCCTACGAGCAGTACTTC
-	few	TRBV7-9	TRBJ2-7	CASSLGNGPYEQYF	TGTGCCAGCAGCTTAGGGAACGGACCCTACGAGCAGTACTTC
-	-	TRBV7-9	TRBJ2-5	CASSLDWEAQYF	TGTGCCAGCAGCTTAGACTGGGAGGCCCAGTACTTC
TRBD1	-	TRBV12-3/TRBV12-4	TRBJ1-2	CASTRQGALGYTF	TGTGCCAGCACTCGACAGGGGGCATTGGGCTACACCTTC
-	-	TRBV4-3	TRBJ1-1	CASSQELRTEAFF	TGCGCCAGCAGCCAAGAATTGCGGACTGAAGCTTTCTTT